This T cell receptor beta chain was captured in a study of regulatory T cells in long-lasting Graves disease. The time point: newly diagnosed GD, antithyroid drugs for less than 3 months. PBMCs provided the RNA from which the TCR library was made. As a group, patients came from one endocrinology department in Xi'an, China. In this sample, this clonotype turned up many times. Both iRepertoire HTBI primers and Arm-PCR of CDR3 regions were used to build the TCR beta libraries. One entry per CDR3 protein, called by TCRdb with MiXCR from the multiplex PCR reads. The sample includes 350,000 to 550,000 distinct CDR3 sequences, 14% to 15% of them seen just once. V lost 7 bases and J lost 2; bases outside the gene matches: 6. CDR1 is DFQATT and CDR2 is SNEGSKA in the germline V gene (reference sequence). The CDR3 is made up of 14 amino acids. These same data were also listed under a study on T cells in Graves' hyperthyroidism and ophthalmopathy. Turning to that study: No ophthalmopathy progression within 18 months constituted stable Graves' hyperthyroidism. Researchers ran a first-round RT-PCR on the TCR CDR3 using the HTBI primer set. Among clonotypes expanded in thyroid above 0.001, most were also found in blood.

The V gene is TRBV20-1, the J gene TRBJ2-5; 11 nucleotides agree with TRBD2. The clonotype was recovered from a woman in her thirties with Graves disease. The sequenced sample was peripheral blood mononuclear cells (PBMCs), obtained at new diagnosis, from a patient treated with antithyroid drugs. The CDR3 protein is CSVNRLAGQETQYF. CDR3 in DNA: TGCAGTGTGAATCGACTAGCGGGACAAGAGACCCAGTACTTC.